A single sample is the source of the 24 T cell receptor beta chains below, sequenced in a study of cytomegalovirus exposure and HLA in healthy donors. Primers for the PCR totalled 60 Vbeta and 13 Jbeta. Repertoires were generated with immunoSEQ multiplex PCR, while TCRdb's copy carries only in-frame clones and drops some. This table holds about 220,000 clones, approximately 80% found once. Input material: PBMCs. The receptors shown here come from a boy aged 2-9 years in good health and CMV-seronegative.

The rearrangement uses TRBV23-1 and TRBJ2-3, with D unclear. TRBV23-1 is noted as an ORF with a role that remains uncertain. The CDR3 covers 12 residues. Trimming removed 7 bases at V and 4 bases at J, with 9 bases between. CDR3 in amino acids: CASNLGPDTQYF. In DNA form, the CDR3 reads TGCGCCAGCAATCTGGGCCCAGATACGCAGTATTTT.

The V call is TRBV6-5, the J call TRBJ2-3; 7 bases map to TRBD1. Trimming cost V 6 bases and J 6 bases; bases outside gene matches: 6. Germline CDR1 is MNHEY and CDR2 is SVGAGI. CDR3 length equals 13 residues. This CDR3 reads CASSPKTGDTQYF. CDR3 DNA sequence: TGTGCCAGCAGCCCGAAGACAGGGGATACGCAGTATTTT.

This chain connects TRBV18 to TRBJ2-5; D might be TRBD1 (6 bases). The assigned J gene may be wrong: the sequence end matches TRBJ2-7 better. CDR3 length: 15 amino acids. CDR1 KGHSH and CDR2 LQKENI come from the germline V gene. The CDR3 here is CASSPWPGDLYEQYF. The CDR3 nucleotides are TGTGCCAGCTCACCATGGCCAGGGGACCTTTACGAGCAGTACTTC.

This clone is a singleton in its sample. The chain combines TRBV7-6 with TRBJ2-7; D is possibly TRBD1 (6 bases). The CDR3 extends over 14 amino acids. V lost 5 bases, J lost 2 bases, and 13 bases lay in between. Germline assignment: CDR1 SGHVS and CDR2 FNYEAQ. This CDR3 is CASSGPWTAYEQYF. In DNA form, the CDR3 reads TGTGCCAGCAGCGGACCGTGGACAGCCTACGAGCAGTACTTC.

The CDR3 sequence is CASSPDTEKLFF. The CDR3 region has the DNA TGTGCCAGCTCACCAGACACTGAAAAACTGTTTTTT. The chain uses TRBV18 and TRBJ1-4; D is unresolved. V dropped 2 bases and J dropped 7 bases, with 5 bases sitting between them. The CDR3 totals 12 residues. Germline CDR1 is KGHSH and CDR2 is LQKENI.

The genes are TRBV6-5 and TRBJ1-4, with D perhaps TRBD1 (6 bases). Trimming took 5 bases from V and 6 from J, leaving 13 bases between them. The germline gives CDR1 MNHEY, CDR2 SVGAGI. The CDR3 runs to 14 residues. This chain's CDR3 is CASSDTGIHEKLFF. The CDR3, as DNA: TGTGCCAGCAGTGACACAGGGATCCATGAAAAACTGTTTTTT.

This rearrangement joins TRBV25-1 to TRBJ1-5, with D uncertain. Trimming removed 5 bases from V and 0 bases from J, with 2 bases in between. CDR3 length: 12 residues. Germline CDR1 and CDR2: MGHDK and SYGVNS. CDR3 in amino acids: CASSYSNQPQHF. CDR3 DNA sequence: TGTGCCAGCAGTTATAGCAATCAGCCCCAGCATTTT. The variable domain in full, with the rest retrieved from reference TRBV25-1 and TRBJ1-5, is EADIYQTPRYLVIGTGKKITLECSQTMGHDKMYWYQQDPGMELHLIHYSYGVNSTEKGDLSSESTVSRIRTEHFPLTLESARPSHTSQYLCASSYSNQPQHFGDGTRLSIL.

The rearrangement uses TRBV2 and TRBJ1-3; D not certain. CDR1 is SNHLY and CDR2 is FYNNEI in the germline V gene. The CDR3 runs 14 residues. Trimming left V 5 bases short and J 0 bases short, with 8 bases between. CDR3 sequence: CASSYTPSGNTIYF. The CDR3 bases are TGTGCCAGCAGTTATACACCCTCTGGAAACACCATATATTTT.

This clone was observed a handful of times. This chain uses TRBV6-6 with TRBJ1-1; maybe TRBD1 (5 bases). Germline V gene lookup returns CDR1 MNHNY and CDR2 SVGAGI (reference sequence). The CDR3 runs 13 residues. V lost 6 bases and J lost 3, with 11 bases in between. The CDR3 here is CASRRTTDTEAFF. The CDR3 DNA is TGTGCCAGCAGACGGACAACTGACACTGAAGCTTTCTTT.

This chain uses TRBV5-6 with TRBJ2-5, with 7 bases that match TRBD1. This CDR3 is 14 amino acids long. V shed 4 bases and J 1 base; nucleotides not matched to a gene: 4. The germline gives CDR1 SGHDT, CDR2 YYEEEE. The CDR3 loop reads CASSPTGSQETQYF. For the CDR3, the DNA is TGTGCCAGCAGCCCGACAGGGTCCCAAGAGACCCAGTACTTC.

J is TRBJ1-5 and V is TRBV18; weak D call: TRBD1 (6 bases). V lost 2 bases and J 3 bases, leaving 14 bases between the germline ends. There are 16 residues in the CDR3. CDR1 and CDR2 (germline): KGHSH, LQKENI. Written as DNA, the CDR3 is TGTGCCAGCTCACCAGTATCAGGGGCCGCCAATCAGCCCCAGCATTTT. Translated: CASSPVSGAANQPQHF.

This clone is a singleton in its sample. The rearrangement links TRBV7-8 to TRBJ1-5; the D gene is possibly TRBD1 (5 bases). The V and J ends lost 5 bases and 1 base respectively, with 15 bases between them. Germline CDR1 is SGHVS and CDR2 is FQNEAQ. This CDR3 region has 16 residues. The CDR3 sequence is CASSPRAAMSNQPQHF. CDR3 DNA: TGTGCCAGCAGCCCCAGGGCGGCCATGAGCAATCAGCCCCAGCATTTT.

The chain has TRBV5-1 and TRBJ2-6; TRBD2 matches 9 bases. This CDR3 has 19 amino acids. Losses at the gene ends were 3 bases for V and 4 bases for J; bases not matched to a gene: 14. Germline values: CDR1 SGHRS, CDR2 YFSETQ. The CDR3 loop reads CASSSPSAGGYSGANVLTF. The CDR3, as DNA: TGCGCCAGCAGCTCCCCATCAGCGGGAGGTTACTCCGGGGCCAACGTCCTGACTTTC.

The rearrangement joins TRBV7-2 to TRBJ2-5; possibly TRBD1 for D (7 bases). The end of the DNA is better explained by TRBJ2-7, so the J call may be wrong. The CDR3 is 15 amino acids. CDR1 is SGHTA, CDR2 FQGNSA, per germline. CDR3 protein: CASSLVQGTAYEQYF. CDR3 nucleotides: TGTGCCAGCAGCTTAGTACAGGGGACTGCCTACGAGCAGTACTTC.

The chain combines TRBV6-5 with TRBJ1-2, with D possibly matching TRBD1 (6 bases). This CDR3 comprises 13 residues. From germline, CDR1 is MNHEY and CDR2 SVGAGI. V was trimmed by 5 bases and J by 5 bases, leaving 12 bases between them. CDR3 sequence reads: CASSTGLVYGYTF. DNA of the CDR3: TGTGCCAGCAGTACAGGGTTGGTGTATGGCTACACCTTC.

This clone was recorded once. The junction shows a germline mismatch at one end, possibly a read error. The chain links TRBV28 to TRBJ2-3; the D gene is possibly TRBD2 (5 bases). The CDR3 is 14 residues long. CDR1 is MDHEN and CDR2 is SYDVKM in the germline V gene. This chain's CDR3 is CAGSLDSSTDTQYF. The CDR3 bases are TGTGCCGGCAGTTTGGACTCTAGCACAGATACGCAGTATTTT.

This clone was observed a single time. The rearrangement uses TRBV7-9 and TRBJ1-2, with TRBD1 matching over 7 bases. V was clipped by 11 bases and J by 7 bases; unmatched bases: 10. Germline CDR1 is SEHNR and CDR2 is FQNEAQ (reference sequence). The CDR3 has 12 residues. CDR3 in DNA: TGTGCCGGGGAGGAGGGGGCGCTTGGCTACACCTTC. Amino acid sequence: CAGEEGALGYTF.

The V call is TRBV14, the J call TRBJ1-5, with TRBD1 as a possible D gene (5 bases). Germline CDR1 and CDR2: SGHDN and FVKESK. CDR3 length: 13 residues. Trimming took off 1 base at V and 8 bases at J, with 9 bases between the two ends. The CDR3 sequence is CASSQGQGKPQHF. Written as DNA, the CDR3 is TGTGCCAGCAGCCAAGGCCAGGGAAAGCCCCAGCATTTT. Looking up the rest from reference TRBV14 and TRBJ1-5 gives the full variable domain: EAGVTQFPSHSVIEKGQTVTLRCDPISGHDNLYWYRRVMGKEIKFLLHFVKESKQDESGMPNNRFLAERTGGTYSTLKVQPAELEDSGVYFCASSQGQGKPQHFGDGTRLSIL.

V usage is TRBV11-1 and J usage is TRBJ2-5, with TRBD1 matching 7 bases. Unmatched junction bases numbered 2, after V lost 4 bases and J lost 3 bases. Germline V gene sequence: CDR1 SGHAT, CDR2 FQDESV (reference sequence). The CDR3 runs to 13 residues. CDR3 nucleotide sequence: TGTGCCAGCAGCTGGGGGACAGAAGAGACCCAGTACTTC. Translated, it gives CASSWGTEETQYF. The complete variable domain, with remaining parts taken from reference TRBV11-1 and TRBJ2-5, reads EAEVAQSPRYKITEKSQAVAFWCDPISGHATLYWYRQILGQGPELLVQFQDESVVDDSQLPKDRFSAERLKGVDSTLKIQPAELGDSAMYLCASSWGTEETQYFGPGTRLLVL.

This chain connects TRBV25-1 to TRBJ2-3; D is unresolved. Trimming took off 3 bases at V and 4 bases at J, with 8 bases between the two ends. Germline CDR1 and CDR2: MGHDK and SYGVNS. The length of the CDR3 is 13 residues. DNA of the CDR3: TGTGCCAGCAGTGAGTCCGGGTCAGATACGCAGTATTTT. Amino acid sequence: CASSESGSDTQYF.

The J gene is TRBJ1-3, the V gene TRBV6-6, with a tentative D call TRBD1 (5 bases). CDR1 and CDR2 from the germline V gene are MNHNY and SVGAGI (reference sequence). The ends were cut back, 5 bases at V and 8 bases at J, with 16 bases in the middle. The CDR3 runs to 14 residues. The CDR3, as DNA: TGTGCCAGCAGTCGACCAGGGATCAGAGACACCATATATTTT. Amino acid sequence: CASSRPGIRDTIYF.

The chain has TRBV7-8 and TRBJ2-7, with 7 bases identical to TRBD2. The CDR3 spans 18 residues. The junction had 12 bases not matched to a gene; V was cut back by 1 base and J by 0 bases. Germline loops: CDR1 SGHVS, CDR2 FQNEAQ. The CDR3 DNA reads as TGTGCCAGCAGCTTAGGGGTAACTAGCGCCAGAAGCTCCTACGAGCAGTACTTC. This encodes CASSLGVTSARSSYEQYF.

The rearrangement uses TRBV27 and TRBJ1-1, with 8 bases aligning to TRBD1. Germline CDR1 is MNHEY and CDR2 is SMNVEV (reference sequence). CDR3 length equals 15 residues. Unmatched junction bases numbered 5, after V lost 5 bases and J lost 0 bases. CDR3 nucleotides: TGTGCCAGCAGTGACAGGGGATCAATGAACACTGAAGCTTTCTTT. Residues: CASSDRGSMNTEAFF.

The V and J genes are TRBV4-1 and TRBJ2-5; no reliable D call. The V end lost 0 bases, the J end lost 7 bases, and 12 bases lay between the germline ends. Germline V gene lookup returns CDR1 MGHRA and CDR2 YSYEKL. This CDR3 region has 14 residues. CDR3 in amino acids: CASSQEQPPRTQYF. CDR3 in DNA: TGCGCCAGCAGCCAAGAACAGCCTCCCCGGACCCAGTACTTC.